These 30 T cell receptor beta chains were all obtained from the same sample, sequenced in a study of cytomegalovirus exposure and HLA in healthy donors. The PCR made use of 60 Vbeta and 13 Jbeta primers. Assay: immunoSEQ multiplex PCR; the TCRdb copy retains only in-frame clones and omits some. Of fewer than 200,000 clones listed, roughly 82% are singletons. The sequenced material came from PBMCs. Receptor source: a man over 45 in good health and CMV-seropositive.

The rearrangement uses TRBV6-5 and TRBJ1-1, with a possible D match to TRBD1 (5 bases). This CDR3 is built from 15 residues. Germline CDR1 and CDR2: MNHEY and SVGAGI. V lost 0 bases, J lost 4 bases, and 12 bases lay in between. The CDR3, as DNA: TGTGCCAGCAGTTACTCGCAGGGTCGGAGCACTGAAGCTTTCTTT. Amino acid sequence: CASSYSQGRSTEAFF.

The rearrangement uses TRBV2 and TRBJ1-2; D is possibly TRBD1 (5 bases). This CDR3 has 14 residues. Trimming pared 6 bases from V and 1 base from J, leaving 12 bases between. The germline CDR1 and CDR2 sequences are SNHLY and FYNNEI. The CDR3 DNA is TGTGCCAGCAGGTTGACAGCTTTTAACTATGGCTACACCTTC. As protein: CASRLTAFNYGYTF. The entire variable domain, with the rest obtained from reference TRBV2 and TRBJ1-2, is as follows: EPEVTQTPSHQVTQMGQEVILRCVPISNHLYFYWYRQILGQKVEFLVSFYNNEISEKSEIFDDQFSVERPDGSNFTLKIRSTKLEDSAMYFCASRLTAFNYGYTFGSGTRLTVV.

A note on this clone: Within the sample, other DNA sequences also encode this same CDR3. The chain employs TRBV4-1 and TRBJ2-2, with 7 bases fitting TRBD2. The CDR3 is 15 amino acids. V trimming: 2 bases; J trimming: 1 base; junction bases outside the gene matches: 1. Germline values: CDR1 MGHRA, CDR2 YSYEKL. The CDR3 here is CASSQRGGNTGELFF. In nucleotides, the CDR3 is TGCGCCAGCAGCCAACGCGGGGGGAACACCGGGGAGCTGTTTTTT.

This chain connects TRBV28 to TRBJ2-5, with 10 bases identical to TRBD2. Germline V lookup: CDR1 MDHEN, CDR2 SYDVKM. V lost 5 bases, J lost 3 bases, and 30 bases stayed unmatched. The CDR3 consists of 23 residues. CDR3 region: CASSPPRARSASGGMGIKETQYF. CDR3 DNA sequence: TGTGCCAGCAGTCCCCCGCGCGCGAGGTCTGCTAGCGGGGGAATGGGAATAAAAGAGACCCAGTACTTC.

The sample holds a few counts of this clone. V usage is TRBV10-1 and J usage is TRBJ2-3; TRBD2 agrees at 8 bases. After removal of 6 bases from V and 0 bases from J, the junction contained 2 bases not matched to a gene. Germline values: CDR1 WNHNN, CDR2 SYGVQD (reference sequence). The CDR3 sequence is 14 residues long. The CDR3 DNA is TGCGCCAGCAGACTAGCGGCTAGCACAGATACGCAGTATTTT. Amino acids: CASRLAASTDTQYF.

The sample holds one count of this clone. The gene calls are TRBV19 and TRBJ1-4, with a weak D call TRBD1 (6 bases). V was cut by 9 bases and J by 8 bases, with 16 bases left in between. Germline loops: CDR1 LNHDA, CDR2 SQIVND (reference sequence). The CDR3 is 13 amino acids. CDR3 nucleotide sequence: TGTGCCAGCACAGGGTTTGAGGCGGAAAAACTGTTTTTT. Its protein is CASTGFEAEKLFF.

J is TRBJ2-7 and V is TRBV6-5; D perhaps matches TRBD2 (6 bases). The CDR3 is 16 residues long. V was pared by 4 bases and J by 2 bases, with 18 bases between. Looked up from germline, CDR1 is MNHEY and CDR2 is SVGAGI. The CDR3 coding sequence is TGTGCCAGCAGTTCCGGAGGGTTTGAGGGTGCCTACGAGCAGTACTTC. It specifies CASSSGGFEGAYEQYF.

The DNA for the CDR3 is TGTGCCAGCAGCGGAGGGACTAGCGGGGGCCCAAAGCTCCAAGAGACCCAGTACTTC. Its protein is CASSGGTSGGPKLQETQYF. V gene TRBV5-6 combines with J gene TRBJ2-5, with TRBD2 matching 14 bases. Germline trimming cut 4 bases from V and 1 base from J; bases unmatched to any gene: 12. This CDR3 is 19 amino acids long. Germline CDR1 SGHDT, CDR2 YYEEEE.

This chain joins TRBV30 and TRBJ1-5, with D unresolved. This CDR3 spans 13 amino acids. Trimming removed 1 base at V and 5 bases at J, with 9 bases between. CDR1 and CDR2 (germline): GTSNPN, SVGIG (reference sequence). Here the CDR3 reads CAWSDSTHQPQHF. In DNA form, the CDR3 reads TGTGCCTGGAGTGACAGTACACATCAGCCCCAGCATTTT.

This chain joins TRBV6-5 and TRBJ1-1, with D possibly TRBD1 on 6 matching bases. The V gene's germline CDR1 is MNHEY and CDR2 SVGAGI. The length of the CDR3 is 13 residues. The V and J ends lost 7 bases and 5 bases respectively, with 14 bases between them. CDR3 in DNA: TGTGCCAGCAAACAGGGAACCCGGACTGAAGCTTTCTTT. It specifies CASKQGTRTEAFF.

This chain connects TRBV4-3 to TRBJ1-1, with a tentative D call TRBD1 (6 bases). Trimming left V 2 bases short and J 0 bases short, with 10 bases between. The germline gives CDR1 LGHNA, CDR2 YSLEER. This CDR3 region has 15 residues. The CDR3 region has the DNA TGCGCCAGCAGCCAACTTCAGGGGATGAACACTGAAGCTTTCTTT. Its protein product is CASSQLQGMNTEAFF.

The chain joins TRBV6-1 to TRBJ2-2, with D perhaps matching TRBD1 (6 bases). The CDR3 totals 11 residues. Germline V CDR1 and CDR2: MNHNS, SASEGT. Trimming stripped 10 bases from V and 7 bases from J, with 10 bases between. CDR3 in DNA: TGTGCCATCTACAGGGTCGGGGAGCTGTTTTTT. Its protein is CAIYRVGELFF.

This chain connects TRBV6-5 to TRBJ1-1; D is perhaps TRBD1 (5 bases). The germline V gene has CDR1 MNHEY and CDR2 SVGAGI. Trimming removed 2 bases from V and 5 bases from J, with 15 bases in between. This CDR3 spans 15 amino acids. This CDR3 is CASSYQAWGETEAFF. As DNA, the CDR3 is TGTGCCAGCAGTTACCAGGCCTGGGGGGAGACTGAAGCTTTCTTT.

This sequence joins TRBV19 and TRBJ2-7; 9 nucleotides line up with TRBD2. Germline CDR1 reads LNHDA; CDR2 reads SQIVND (reference sequence). V shed 6 bases, J shed 0 bases, and the junction held 9 bases outside the gene matches. The CDR3 extends over 16 amino acids. The CDR3, as DNA: TGTGCCAGTAGGCGAACTAGCGGGTCGAGCTCCTACGAGCAGTACTTC. Its protein product is CASRRTSGSSSYEQYF.

About this clone itself: The junction departs from the called germline gene at one end, perhaps through a read error. The genes are TRBV6-5 and TRBJ2-2, with a tentative D call TRBD2 (7 bases). Germline values: CDR1 MNHEY, CDR2 SVGAGI. The CDR3 contains 13 residues. CDR3 DNA sequence: TGTGCCCCCCAAGGGGGGGGACCCGGGAAGCTGTTTTTT. It translates to CAPQGGGPGKLFF.

The rearrangement uses TRBV5-1 and TRBJ1-2; 8 nucleotides agree with TRBD1. Germline values: CDR1 SGHRS, CDR2 YFSETQ. J lost 5 bases, V lost 5 bases, and 8 bases had no gene match. The CDR3 consists of 14 residues. CDR3 amino acids: CASRSPGGDYGYTF. The CDR3 DNA follows: TGCGCCAGCAGATCACCAGGGGGCGATTATGGCTACACCTTC. Full variable domain (missing parts from reference TRBV5-1 and TRBJ1-2): KAGVTQTPRYLIKTRGQQVTLSCSPISGHRSVSWYQQTPGQGLQFLFEYFSETQRNKGNFPGRFSGRQFSNSRSEMNVSTLELGDSALYLCASRSPGGDYGYTFGSGTRLTVV.

This clone appeared a single time. The chain is built from TRBV29-1 and TRBJ2-7; no firm D call. The germline CDR1 and CDR2 sequences are SQVTM and ANQGSEA. The V and J ends lost 6 bases and 9 bases respectively, with 18 bases between them. The length of the CDR3 is 12 residues. The CDR3 region has the DNA TGCAGCGTAGAAAAGGCAGGCCATCGGCAGTACTTC. Translation: CSVEKAGHRQYF.

This chain uses TRBV14 with TRBJ1-4, with 9 bases identical to TRBD1. The J segment lost 8 bases and the V segment lost 2 bases, leaving 9 bases of the junction unmatched. The CDR3 sequence is 16 residues long. Germline-derived CDR1 and CDR2 are SGHDN and FVKESK. CDR3 sequence: CASSQNRGRFAEKLFF. The CDR3 DNA reads TGTGCCAGCAGCCAAAACAGGGGGCGATTCGCCGAAAAACTGTTTTTT. The entire variable domain, with the rest obtained from reference TRBV14 and TRBJ1-4, is as follows: EAGVTQFPSHSVIEKGQTVTLRCDPISGHDNLYWYRRVMGKEIKFLLHFVKESKQDESGMPNNRFLAERTGGTYSTLKVQPAELEDSGVYFCASSQNRGRFAEKLFFGSGTQLSVL.

V gene TRBV4-1 combines with J gene TRBJ1-5, with no clear D. The CDR3 consists of 13 residues. V was clipped by 1 base and J by 5 bases, with 6 bases between them. Germline values: CDR1 MGHRA, CDR2 YSYEKL. CDR3 protein: CASSQARYQPQHF. CDR3 nucleotide sequence: TGCGCCAGCAGCCAAGCCAGATATCAGCCCCAGCATTTT.

The chain joins TRBV15 to TRBJ1-6; 10 bases are a match to TRBD1. The CDR3 totals 15 residues. The germline CDR1 and CDR2 sequences are LNHNV and YYDKDF (reference sequence). V trimming: 2 bases; J trimming: 7 bases; junction bases outside the gene matches: 2. The CDR3 protein is CATSRLGQGNSPLHF. The CDR3 DNA follows: TGTGCCACCAGCAGACTGGGACAGGGGAATTCACCCCTCCACTTT.

The sample holds a few counts of this clone. The chain has TRBV6-1 and TRBJ1-6; TRBD1 matches at 9 bases. Trimming took 2 bases from V and 8 from J; bases not matched to a gene: 7. Germline CDR1 reads MNHNS; CDR2 reads SASEGT. The CDR3 is 16 amino acids. The CDR3 DNA reads as TGTGCCAGCAGTGAACCGACGGGACAGGGTTATTCACCCCTCCACTTT. It encodes CASSEPTGQGYSPLHF.

V usage is TRBV19 and J usage is TRBJ2-7; TRBD1 might be the D (5 bases). The CDR3 covers 15 residues. V lost 4 bases, J lost 0 bases, and 13 bases lay in between. CDR1 LNHDA and CDR2 SQIVND come from the germline V gene (reference sequence). The CDR3 DNA reads as TGTGCCAGTAGTAGTACAGGAGACAGCTCCTACGAGCAGTACTTC. Encoded protein: CASSSTGDSSYEQYF.

The chain recombines TRBV6-5 with TRBJ2-7; D is possibly TRBD1 (5 bases). CDR3 length equals 13 residues. V lost 7 bases to trimming and J lost 5 bases, with 15 bases between them. Germline V gene sequence: CDR1 MNHEY, CDR2 SVGAGI. This CDR3 reads CASTLDTGHEQYF. The CDR3 bases are TGTGCCAGCACCCTGGACACCGGCCACGAGCAGTACTTC.

The V gene is TRBV20-1, the J gene TRBJ1-4; D may be TRBD1 (5 bases). Trimming took off 3 bases at V and 6 bases at J, with 5 bases between the two ends. CDR1 and CDR2 from the germline V gene are DFQATT and SNEGSKA (reference sequence). The CDR3 has 11 residues. The CDR3 DNA reads TGCAGTGCTAGGACAGATGAAAAACTGTTTTTT. It translates to CSARTDEKLFF.

This chain links TRBV7-2 with TRBJ2-2; 9 bases agree with TRBD2. The germline CDR1 and CDR2 sequences are SGHTA and FQGNSA. This CDR3 contains 15 residues. Trimming removed 6 bases from V and 4 bases from J; junction bases left unmatched: 6. The CDR3 sequence: CASRRLAGSTGELFF. Here the CDR3 DNA reads TGTGCCAGCAGGCGGCTAGCGGGAAGCACCGGGGAGCTGTTTTTT.

This clone was counted once. This sequence joins TRBV19 and TRBJ2-7; D possibly corresponds to TRBD1 (5 bases). This CDR3 spans 13 amino acids. From germline, CDR1 is LNHDA and CDR2 SQIVND (reference sequence). Trimming cost V 3 bases and J 6 bases, with 12 bases left between them. The CDR3 reads CASSIGQGGEQYF. The CDR3, as DNA: TGTGCCAGTAGTATTGGGCAGGGCGGCGAGCAGTACTTC. Full variable domain (outside the CDR3, taken from reference TRBV19 and TRBJ2-7): DGGITQSPKYLFRKEGQNVTLSCEQNLNHDAMYWYRQDPGQGLRLIYYSQIVNDFQKGDIAEGYSVSREKKESFPLTVTSAQKNPTAFYLCASSIGQGGEQYFGPGTRLTVT.

This clone appeared once. The chain uses TRBV10-3 and TRBJ1-2; possibly TRBD1 for D (5 bases). This CDR3 has 13 amino acids. Per the germline V gene, CDR1 is ENHRY and CDR2 is SYGVKD. V shed 5 bases and J shed 5 bases, with 12 bases lying between them. The CDR3 bases are TGTGCCATCAGTTCGGGGGGTGGGTATGGCTACACCTTC. Translation gives CAISSGGGYGYTF.

The V and J genes are TRBV4-3 and TRBJ2-1; 9 bases are a match to TRBD1. The CDR3 runs to 13 residues. The junction had 4 bases not matched to a gene; V was cut back by 0 bases and J by 13 bases. From germline, CDR1 is LGHNA and CDR2 YSLEER. CDR3: CASSQDMDRGQFF. The CDR3 bases are TGCGCCAGCAGCCAAGATATGGACAGGGGACAGTTCTTC.

As for this clone: The junction does not match germline at one end; this may be a read error. V is TRBV7-7 and J is TRBJ2-5, with a possible D match to TRBD2 (6 bases). CDR1 and CDR2 from the germline V gene are SSHAT and FNYEAQ (reference sequence). The CDR3 extends over 14 amino acids. The CDR3 nucleotides are TGTGCTAGCAGCCCAGCGGGCGTACAAGAGACCCAGTACTTC. Its protein is CASSPAGVQETQYF.

The chain uses TRBV30 and TRBJ1-5; 10 bases fit TRBD1. Looked up from germline, CDR1 is GTSNPN and CDR2 is SVGIG (reference sequence). The CDR3 consists of 19 residues. The V gene end was trimmed by 3 bases and the J gene end by 6 bases; junction bases not matched to a gene: 20. CDR3 sequence reads: CAWRTGTGVRFDSSQPQHF. The CDR3 region has the DNA TGTGCCTGGAGGACCGGGACAGGGGTGCGGTTTGACTCCTCTCAGCCCCAGCATTTT.